Each of the 3 T cell receptor beta chains below was sequenced from the same sample in a study of early T cells in non-severe SARS-CoV-2 infection. TCRdb re-analysed the 5' RACE reads in MiXCR, keeping a single row per CDR3 protein. The top ten hold roughly 2.5% of the sample, which has roughly 30,000 distinct CDR3 sequences, over 4% seen once. Material for sequencing was whole blood. The receptors stem from an adult who was a healthcare worker with PCR-confirmed SARS-CoV-2 infection or an uninfected control (not recorded which).

The chain is built from TRBV7-3 and TRBJ2-7; maybe TRBD2 (6 bases). The germline CDR1 and CDR2 sequences are SGHTA and FQGTGA. The length of the CDR3 is 15 residues. V was pared by 6 bases and J by 3 bases, with 18 bases between. CDR3 in amino acids: CASRRARGLSYEQYF. In DNA form, the CDR3 reads TGTGCCAGCAGAAGAGCGCGTGGACTAAGCTACGAGCAGTACTTC.

This clonotype was seen many times. The chain recombines TRBV24-1 with TRBJ2-1; possible D gene TRBD1, 5 bases. The germline V gene encodes CDR1 KGHDR and CDR2 SFDVKD. Trimming removed 0 bases at V and 15 bases at J, with 11 bases between. This CDR3 is 12 amino acids long. Here the CDR3 reads CATSDLRQGRFF. As DNA, the CDR3 is TGTGCCACCAGTGATTTGCGGCAGGGAAGGTTCTTC.

This clonotype was counted many times. V and J are TRBV7-8 and TRBJ2-3; no clear D gene. Germline V gene sequence: CDR1 SGHVS, CDR2 FQNEAQ. The CDR3 is made up of 13 amino acids. Trimming cost V 6 bases and J 0 bases, with 7 bases left between them. The CDR3 sequence is CASRAMSTDTQYF. In DNA, the CDR3 is TGTGCCAGCAGGGCCATGAGCACAGATACGCAGTATTTT.